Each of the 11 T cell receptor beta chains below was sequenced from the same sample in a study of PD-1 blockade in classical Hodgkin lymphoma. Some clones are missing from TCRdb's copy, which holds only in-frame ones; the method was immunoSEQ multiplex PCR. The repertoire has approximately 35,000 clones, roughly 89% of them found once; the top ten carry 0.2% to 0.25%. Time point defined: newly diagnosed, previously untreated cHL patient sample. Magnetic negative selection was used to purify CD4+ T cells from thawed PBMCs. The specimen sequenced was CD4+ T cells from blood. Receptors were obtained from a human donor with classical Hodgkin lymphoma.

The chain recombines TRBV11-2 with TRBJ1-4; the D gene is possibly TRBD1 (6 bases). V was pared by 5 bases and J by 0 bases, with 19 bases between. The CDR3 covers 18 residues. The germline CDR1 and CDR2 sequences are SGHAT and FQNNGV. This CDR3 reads CASSRTGRGGTTNEKLFF. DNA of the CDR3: TGTGCCAGCAGCCGTACAGGGAGGGGAGGCACAACTAATGAAAAACTGTTTTTT.

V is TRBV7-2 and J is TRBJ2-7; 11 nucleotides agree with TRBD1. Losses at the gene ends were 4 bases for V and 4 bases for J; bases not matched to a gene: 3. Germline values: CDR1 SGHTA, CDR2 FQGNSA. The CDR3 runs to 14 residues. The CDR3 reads CASSWTGGAYEQYF. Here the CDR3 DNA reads TGTGCCAGCAGCTGGACAGGGGGCGCGTACGAGCAGTACTTC.

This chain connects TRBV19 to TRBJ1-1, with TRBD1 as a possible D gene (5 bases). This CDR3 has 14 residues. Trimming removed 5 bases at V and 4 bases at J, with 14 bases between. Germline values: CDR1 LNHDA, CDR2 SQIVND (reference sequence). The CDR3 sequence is CASSAQGGVTEAFF. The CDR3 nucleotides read TGTGCCAGTAGTGCGCAGGGTGGCGTCACTGAAGCTTTCTTT.

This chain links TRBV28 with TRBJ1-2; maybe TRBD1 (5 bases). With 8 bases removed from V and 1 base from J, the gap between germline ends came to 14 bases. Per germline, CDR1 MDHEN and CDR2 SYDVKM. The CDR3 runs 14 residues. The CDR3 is CASYIGGGNYGYTF. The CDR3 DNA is TGTGCCAGCTATATTGGGGGAGGTAACTATGGCTACACCTTC.

Written as DNA, the CDR3 is TGTGCCAGCAGAGGACGGCTACCCTACAATGAGCAGTTCTTC. Protein product: CASRGRLPYNEQFF. The V call is TRBV6-5, the J call TRBJ2-1; D remains unclear. V gave up 6 bases and J gave up 2 bases, with 11 bases separating them. CDR3 length equals 14 residues. CDR1 is MNHEY, CDR2 SVGAGI, per germline.

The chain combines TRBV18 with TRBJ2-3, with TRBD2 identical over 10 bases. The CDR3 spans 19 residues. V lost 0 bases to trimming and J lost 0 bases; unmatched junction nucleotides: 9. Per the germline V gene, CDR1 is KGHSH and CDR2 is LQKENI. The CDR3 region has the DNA TGTGCCAGCTCACCACCAATTAGCGGGAGGCTGAAGAGCACAGATACGCAGTATTTT. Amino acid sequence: CASSPPISGRLKSTDTQYF.

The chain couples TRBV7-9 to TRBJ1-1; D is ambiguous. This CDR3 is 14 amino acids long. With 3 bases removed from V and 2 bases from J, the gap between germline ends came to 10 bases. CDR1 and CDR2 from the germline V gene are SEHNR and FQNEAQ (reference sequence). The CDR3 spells CASSFSNTNTEAFF. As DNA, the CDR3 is TGTGCCAGCAGCTTTTCAAACACCAACACTGAAGCTTTCTTT.

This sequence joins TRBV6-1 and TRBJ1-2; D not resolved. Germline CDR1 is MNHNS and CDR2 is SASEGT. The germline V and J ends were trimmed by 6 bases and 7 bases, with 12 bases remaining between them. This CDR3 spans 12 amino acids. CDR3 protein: CASRSGNPGYTF. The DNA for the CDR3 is TGTGCCAGCAGGTCAGGTAACCCTGGCTACACCTTC.

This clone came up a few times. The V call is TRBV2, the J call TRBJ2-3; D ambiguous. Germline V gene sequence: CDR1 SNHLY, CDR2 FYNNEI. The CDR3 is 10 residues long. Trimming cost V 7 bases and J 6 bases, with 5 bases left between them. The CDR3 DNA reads TGTGCCAGCATGGCGGATACGCAGTATTTT. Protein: CASMADTQYF. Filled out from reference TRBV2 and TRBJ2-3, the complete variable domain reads EPEVTQTPSHQVTQMGQEVILRCVPISNHLYFYWYRQILGQKVEFLVSFYNNEISEKSEIFDDQFSVERPDGSNFTLKIRSTKLEDSAMYFCASMADTQYFGPGTRLTVL.

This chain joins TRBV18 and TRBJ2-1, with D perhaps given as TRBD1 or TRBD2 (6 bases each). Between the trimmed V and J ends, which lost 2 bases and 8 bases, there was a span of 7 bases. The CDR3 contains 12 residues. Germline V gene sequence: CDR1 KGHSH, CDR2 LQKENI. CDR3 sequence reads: CASSPRGDEQFF. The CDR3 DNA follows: TGTGCCAGCTCACCAAGGGGGGATGAGCAGTTCTTC.

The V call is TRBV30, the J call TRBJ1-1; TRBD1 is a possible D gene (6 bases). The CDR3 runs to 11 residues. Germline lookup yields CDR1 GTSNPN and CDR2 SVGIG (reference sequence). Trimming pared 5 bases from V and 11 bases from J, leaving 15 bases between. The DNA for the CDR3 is TGTGCCTGGGGGGGGCCGGGCTGGGCTTTCTTT. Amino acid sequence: CAWGGPGWAFF.